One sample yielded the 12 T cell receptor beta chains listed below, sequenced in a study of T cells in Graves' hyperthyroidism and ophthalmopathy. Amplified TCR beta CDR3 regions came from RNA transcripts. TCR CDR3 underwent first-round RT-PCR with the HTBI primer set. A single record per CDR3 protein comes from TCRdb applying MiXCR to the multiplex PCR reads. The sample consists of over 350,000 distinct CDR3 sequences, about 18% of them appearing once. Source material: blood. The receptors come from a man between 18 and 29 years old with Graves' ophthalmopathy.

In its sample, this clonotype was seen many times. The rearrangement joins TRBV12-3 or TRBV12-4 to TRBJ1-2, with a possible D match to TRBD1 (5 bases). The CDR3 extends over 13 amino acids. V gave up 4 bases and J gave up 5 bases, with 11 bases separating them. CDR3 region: CASSWGRDYGYTF. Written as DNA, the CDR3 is TGTGCCAGCAGTTGGGGCAGGGATTATGGCTACACCTTC.

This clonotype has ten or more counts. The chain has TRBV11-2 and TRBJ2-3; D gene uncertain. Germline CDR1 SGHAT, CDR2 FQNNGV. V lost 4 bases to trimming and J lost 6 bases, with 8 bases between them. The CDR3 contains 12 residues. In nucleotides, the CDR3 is TGTGCCAGCAGCTCGGCGGAGGATACGCAGTATTTT. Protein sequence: CASSSAEDTQYF.

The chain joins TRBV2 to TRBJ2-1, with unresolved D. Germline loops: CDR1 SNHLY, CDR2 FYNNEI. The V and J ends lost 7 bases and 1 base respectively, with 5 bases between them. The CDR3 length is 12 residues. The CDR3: CASTQSYNEQFF. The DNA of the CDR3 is TGTGCCAGCACCCAGTCCTACAATGAGCAGTTCTTC.

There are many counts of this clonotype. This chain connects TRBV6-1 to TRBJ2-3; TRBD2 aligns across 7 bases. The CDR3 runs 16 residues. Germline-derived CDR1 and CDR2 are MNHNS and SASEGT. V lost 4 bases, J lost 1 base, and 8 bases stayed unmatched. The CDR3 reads CASSVHGRTGTDTQYF. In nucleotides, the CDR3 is TGTGCCAGCAGTGTACACGGGAGGACGGGCACAGATACGCAGTATTTT.

The CDR3 coding sequence is TGTGCCAGCAGTTTATCGGAACAGGGCGATCAGCCCCAGCATTTT. Translated: CASSLSEQGDQPQHF. J is TRBJ1-5 and V is TRBV27; TRBD1 might be the D (6 bases). This CDR3 has 15 amino acids. The V gene lost 0 bases and the J gene lost 5 bases, with 11 bases spanning the gap. Germline-derived CDR1 and CDR2 are MNHEY and SMNVEV (reference sequence).

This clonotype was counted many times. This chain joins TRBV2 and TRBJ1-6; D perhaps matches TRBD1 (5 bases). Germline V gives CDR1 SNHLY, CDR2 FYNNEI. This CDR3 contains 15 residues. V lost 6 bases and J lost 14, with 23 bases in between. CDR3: CASSPQLGGGSSLHF. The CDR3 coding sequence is TGTGCCAGCAGCCCCCAACTTGGGGGAGGGTCATCCCTCCACTTT.

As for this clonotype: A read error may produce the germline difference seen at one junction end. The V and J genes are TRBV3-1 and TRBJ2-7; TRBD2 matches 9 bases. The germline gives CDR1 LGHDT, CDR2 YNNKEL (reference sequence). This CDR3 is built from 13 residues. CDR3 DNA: TGTGCCAGCAGCCGCGGGGGGGAATACGGGCAGTACTTC. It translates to CASSRGGEYGQYF.

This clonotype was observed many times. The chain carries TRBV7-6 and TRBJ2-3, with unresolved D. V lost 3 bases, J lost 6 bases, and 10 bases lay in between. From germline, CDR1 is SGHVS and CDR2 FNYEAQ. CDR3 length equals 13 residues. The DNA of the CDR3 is TGTGCCAGCAGCTTGTACTCTGCTGATACGCAGTATTTT. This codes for CASSLYSADTQYF. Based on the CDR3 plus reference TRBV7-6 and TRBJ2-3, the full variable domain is GAGVSQSPRYKVTKRGQDVALRCDPISGHVSLYWYRQALGQGPEFLTYFNYEAQQDKSGLPNDRFSAERPEGSISTLTIQRTEQRDSAMYRCASSLYSADTQYFGPGTRLTVL.

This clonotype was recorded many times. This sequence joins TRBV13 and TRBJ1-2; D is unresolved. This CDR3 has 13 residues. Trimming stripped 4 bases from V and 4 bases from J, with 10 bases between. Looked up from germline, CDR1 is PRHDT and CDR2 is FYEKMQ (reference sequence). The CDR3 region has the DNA TGTGCCAGCAGCTCCCGGGTTTTCTATGGCTACACCTTC. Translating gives CASSSRVFYGYTF.

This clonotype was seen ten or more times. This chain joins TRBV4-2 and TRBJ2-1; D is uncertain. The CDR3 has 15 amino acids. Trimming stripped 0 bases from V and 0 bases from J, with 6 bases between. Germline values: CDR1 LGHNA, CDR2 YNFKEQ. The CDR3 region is CASSQEATSYNEQFF. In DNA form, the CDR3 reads TGTGCCAGCAGCCAAGAAGCTACCTCCTACAATGAGCAGTTCTTC.

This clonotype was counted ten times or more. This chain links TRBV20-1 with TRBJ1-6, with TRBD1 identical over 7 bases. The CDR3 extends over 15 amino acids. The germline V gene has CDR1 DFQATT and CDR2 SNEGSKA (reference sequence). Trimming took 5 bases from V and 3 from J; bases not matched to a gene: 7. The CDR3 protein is CSAPVGTDYNSPLHF. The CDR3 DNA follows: TGCAGTGCTCCGGTCGGGACAGACTATAATTCACCCCTCCACTTT.

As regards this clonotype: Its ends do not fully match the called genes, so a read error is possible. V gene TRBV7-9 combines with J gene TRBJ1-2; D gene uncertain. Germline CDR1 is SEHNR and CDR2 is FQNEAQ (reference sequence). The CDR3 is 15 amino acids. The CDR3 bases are TGTGCCGGCAGCTTAGATGAAGATCCACTATTAGGCTACACCTTC. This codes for CAGSLDEDPLLGYTF.